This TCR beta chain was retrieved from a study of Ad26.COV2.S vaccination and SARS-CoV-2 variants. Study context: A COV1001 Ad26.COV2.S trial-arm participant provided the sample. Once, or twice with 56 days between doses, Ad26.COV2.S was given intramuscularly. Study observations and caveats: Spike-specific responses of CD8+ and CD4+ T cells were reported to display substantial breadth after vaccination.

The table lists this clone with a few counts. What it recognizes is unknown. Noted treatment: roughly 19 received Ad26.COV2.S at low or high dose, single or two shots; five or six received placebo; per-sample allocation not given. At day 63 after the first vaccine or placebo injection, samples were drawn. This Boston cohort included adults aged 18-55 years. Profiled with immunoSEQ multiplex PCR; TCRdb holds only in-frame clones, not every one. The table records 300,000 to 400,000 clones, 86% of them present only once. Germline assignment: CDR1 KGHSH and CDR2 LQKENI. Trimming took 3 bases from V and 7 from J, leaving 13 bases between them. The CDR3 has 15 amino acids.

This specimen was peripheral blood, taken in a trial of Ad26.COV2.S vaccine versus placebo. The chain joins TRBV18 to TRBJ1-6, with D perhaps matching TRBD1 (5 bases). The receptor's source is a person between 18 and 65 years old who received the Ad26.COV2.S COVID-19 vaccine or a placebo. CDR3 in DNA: TGTGCCAGCTCACCCCAGGCAGGGACGAATTCACCCCTCCACTTT. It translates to CASSPQAGTNSPLHF. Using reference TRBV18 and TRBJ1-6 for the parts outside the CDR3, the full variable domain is NAGVMQNPRHLVRRRGQEARLRCSPMKGHSHVYWYRQLPEEGLKFMVYLQKENIIDESGMPKERFSAEFPKEGPSILRIQQVVRGDSAAYFCASSPQAGTNSPLHFGNGTRLTVT.